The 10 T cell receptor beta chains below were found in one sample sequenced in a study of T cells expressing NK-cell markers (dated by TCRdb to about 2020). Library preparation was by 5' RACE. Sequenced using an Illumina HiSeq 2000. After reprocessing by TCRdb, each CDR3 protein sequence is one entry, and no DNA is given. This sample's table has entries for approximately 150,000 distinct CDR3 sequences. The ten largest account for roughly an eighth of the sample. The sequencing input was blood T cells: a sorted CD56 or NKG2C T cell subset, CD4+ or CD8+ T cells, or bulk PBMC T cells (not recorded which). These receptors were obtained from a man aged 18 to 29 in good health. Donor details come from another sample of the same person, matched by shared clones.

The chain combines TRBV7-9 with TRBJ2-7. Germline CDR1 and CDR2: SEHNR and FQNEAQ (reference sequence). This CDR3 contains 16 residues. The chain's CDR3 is CASSRGLMNAYYEQYF.

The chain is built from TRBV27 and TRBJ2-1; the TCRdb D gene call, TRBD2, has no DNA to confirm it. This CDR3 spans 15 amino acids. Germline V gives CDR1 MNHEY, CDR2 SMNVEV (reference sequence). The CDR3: CASSLRAEALDEQFF.

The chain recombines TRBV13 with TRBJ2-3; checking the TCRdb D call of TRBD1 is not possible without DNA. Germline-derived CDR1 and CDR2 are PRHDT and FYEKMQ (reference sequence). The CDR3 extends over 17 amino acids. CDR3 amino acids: CASSLGGSRGSTDTQYF.

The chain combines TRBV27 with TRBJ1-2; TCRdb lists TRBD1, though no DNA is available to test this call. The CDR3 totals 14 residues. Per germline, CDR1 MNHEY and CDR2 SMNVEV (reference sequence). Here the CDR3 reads CASSMTGDNYGYTF.

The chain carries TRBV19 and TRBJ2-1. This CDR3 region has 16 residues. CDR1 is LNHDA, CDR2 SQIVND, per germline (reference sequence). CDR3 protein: CASKVVWQNSNNEQFF. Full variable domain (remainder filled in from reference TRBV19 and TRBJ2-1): DGGITQSPKYLFRKEGQNVTLSCEQNLNHDAMYWYRQDPGQGLRLIYYSQIVNDFQKGDIAEGYSVSREKKESFPLTVTSAQKNPTAFYLCASKVVWQNSNNEQFFGPGTRLTVL.

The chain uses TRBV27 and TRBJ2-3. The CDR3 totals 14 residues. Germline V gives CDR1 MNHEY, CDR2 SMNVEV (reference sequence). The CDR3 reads CASSLRDPTDTQYF.

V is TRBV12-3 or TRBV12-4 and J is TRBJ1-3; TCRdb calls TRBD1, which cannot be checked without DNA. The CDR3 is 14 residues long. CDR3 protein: CASSATGGRHTIYF.

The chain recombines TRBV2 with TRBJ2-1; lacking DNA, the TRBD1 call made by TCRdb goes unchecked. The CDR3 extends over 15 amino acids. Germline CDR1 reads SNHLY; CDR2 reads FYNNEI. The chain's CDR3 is CARGAVAHLAPEQFF.

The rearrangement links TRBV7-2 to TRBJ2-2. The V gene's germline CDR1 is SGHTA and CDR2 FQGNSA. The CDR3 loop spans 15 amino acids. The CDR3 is CASSLVLGMAGELFF.

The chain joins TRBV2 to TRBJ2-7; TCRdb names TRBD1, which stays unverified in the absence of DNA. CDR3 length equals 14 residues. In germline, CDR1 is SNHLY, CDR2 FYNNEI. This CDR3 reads CARRDRFASYEQYF.